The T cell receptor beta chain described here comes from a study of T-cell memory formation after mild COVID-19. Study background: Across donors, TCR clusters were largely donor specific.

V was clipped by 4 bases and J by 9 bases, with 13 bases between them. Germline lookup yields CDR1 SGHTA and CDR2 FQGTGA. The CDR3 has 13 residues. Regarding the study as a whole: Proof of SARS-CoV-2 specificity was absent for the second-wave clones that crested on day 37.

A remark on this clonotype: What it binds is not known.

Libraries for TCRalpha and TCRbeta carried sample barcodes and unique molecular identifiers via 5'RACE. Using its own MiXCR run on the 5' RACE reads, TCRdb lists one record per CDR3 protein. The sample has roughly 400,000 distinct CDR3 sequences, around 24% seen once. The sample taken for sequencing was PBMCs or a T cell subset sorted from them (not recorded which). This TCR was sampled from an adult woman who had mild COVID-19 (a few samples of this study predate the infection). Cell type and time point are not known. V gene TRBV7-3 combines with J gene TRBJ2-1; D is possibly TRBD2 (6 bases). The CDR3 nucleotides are TGTGCCAGCAGCTCGGGACTGCAACGTGAGCAGTTCTTC. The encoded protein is CASSSGLQREQFF.